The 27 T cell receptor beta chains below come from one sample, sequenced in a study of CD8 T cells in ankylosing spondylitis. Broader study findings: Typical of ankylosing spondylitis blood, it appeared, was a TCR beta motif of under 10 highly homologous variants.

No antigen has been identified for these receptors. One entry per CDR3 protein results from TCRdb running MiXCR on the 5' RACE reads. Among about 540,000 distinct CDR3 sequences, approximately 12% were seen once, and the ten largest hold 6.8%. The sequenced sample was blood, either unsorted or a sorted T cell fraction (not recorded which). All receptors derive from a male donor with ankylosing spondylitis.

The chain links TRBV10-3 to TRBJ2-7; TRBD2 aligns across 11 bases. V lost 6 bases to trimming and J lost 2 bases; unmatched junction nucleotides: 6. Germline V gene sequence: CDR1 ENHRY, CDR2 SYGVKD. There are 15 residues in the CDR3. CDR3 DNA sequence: TGTGCCATCAGCGCGACTAGCGGGGACCCCTACGAGCAGTACGTC. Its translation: CAISATSGDPYEQYV.

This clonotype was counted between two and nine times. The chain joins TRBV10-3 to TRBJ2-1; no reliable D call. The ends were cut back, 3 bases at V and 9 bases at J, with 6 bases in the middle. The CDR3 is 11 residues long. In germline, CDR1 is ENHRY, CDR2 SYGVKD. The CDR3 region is CAISEKAEQFF. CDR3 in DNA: TGTGCCATCAGTGAAAAGGCTGAGCAGTTCTTC.

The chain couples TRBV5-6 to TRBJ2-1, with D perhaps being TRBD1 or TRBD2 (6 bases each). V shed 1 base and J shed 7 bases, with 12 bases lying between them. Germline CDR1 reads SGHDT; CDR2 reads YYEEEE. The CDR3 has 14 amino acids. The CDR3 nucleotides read TGTGCCAGCAGCTTGAGGGGGGCACAGAATGAGCAGTTCTTC. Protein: CASSLRGAQNEQFF.

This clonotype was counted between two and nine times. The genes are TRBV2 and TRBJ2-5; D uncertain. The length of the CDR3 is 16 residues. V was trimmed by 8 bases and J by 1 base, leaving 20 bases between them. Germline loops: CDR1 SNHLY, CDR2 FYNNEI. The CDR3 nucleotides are TGTGCCAGCGAAGATAAAGGGCGAGCCGTCCAAGAGACCCAGTACTTC. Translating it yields CASEDKGRAVQETQYF. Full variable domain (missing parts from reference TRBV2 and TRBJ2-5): EPEVTQTPSHQVTQMGQEVILRCVPISNHLYFYWYRQILGQKVEFLVSFYNNEISEKSEIFDDQFSVERPDGSNFTLKIRSTKLEDSAMYFCASEDKGRAVQETQYFGPGTRLLVL.

The CDR3 is CSVGDRVHEQYF. Here the CDR3 DNA reads TGCAGCGTTGGGGACAGGGTCCACGAGCAGTACTTC. The chain recombines TRBV29-1 with TRBJ2-7, with 9 bases that match TRBD1. This CDR3 comprises 12 residues. Trimming cost V 4 bases and J 5 bases; bases outside gene matches: 3. Germline CDR1 reads SQVTM; CDR2 reads ANQGSEA.

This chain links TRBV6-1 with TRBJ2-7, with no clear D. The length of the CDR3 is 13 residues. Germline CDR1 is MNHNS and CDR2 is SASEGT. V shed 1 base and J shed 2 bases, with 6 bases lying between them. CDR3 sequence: CASSEGYPYEQYV. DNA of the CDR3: TGTGCCAGCAGTGAAGGATACCCCTACGAGCAGTACGTC.

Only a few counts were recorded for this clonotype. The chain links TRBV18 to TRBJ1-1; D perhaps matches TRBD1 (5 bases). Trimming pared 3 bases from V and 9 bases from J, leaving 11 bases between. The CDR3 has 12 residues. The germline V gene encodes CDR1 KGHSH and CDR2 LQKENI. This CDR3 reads CASSPQQDQAFF. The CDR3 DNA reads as TGTGCCAGCTCACCCCAACAGGACCAAGCTTTCTTT.

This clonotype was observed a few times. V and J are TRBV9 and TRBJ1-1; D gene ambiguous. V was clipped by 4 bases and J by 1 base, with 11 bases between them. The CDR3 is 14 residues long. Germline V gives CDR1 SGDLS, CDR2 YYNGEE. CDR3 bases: TGTGCCAGCAGCCCTCCCATCCCGAACACTGAAGCTTTCTTT. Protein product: CASSPPIPNTEAFF.

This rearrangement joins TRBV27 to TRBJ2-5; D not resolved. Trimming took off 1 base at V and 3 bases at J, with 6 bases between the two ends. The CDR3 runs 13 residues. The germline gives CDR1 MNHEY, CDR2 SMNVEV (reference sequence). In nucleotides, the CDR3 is TGTGCCAGCAGTTTATGGCAAAAAGAGACCCAGTACTTC. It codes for CASSLWQKETQYF.

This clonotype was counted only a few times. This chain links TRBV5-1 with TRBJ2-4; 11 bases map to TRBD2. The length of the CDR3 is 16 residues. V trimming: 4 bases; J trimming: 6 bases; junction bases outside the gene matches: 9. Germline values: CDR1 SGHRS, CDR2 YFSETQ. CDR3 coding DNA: TGCGCCAGCAGCCCTATAACTAGCGGGGGAGGAAACATTCAGTACTTC. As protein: CASSPITSGGGNIQYF.

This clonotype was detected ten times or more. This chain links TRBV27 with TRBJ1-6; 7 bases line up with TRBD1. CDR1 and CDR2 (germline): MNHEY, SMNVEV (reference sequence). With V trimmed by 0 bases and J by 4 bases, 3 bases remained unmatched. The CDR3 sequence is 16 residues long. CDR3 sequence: CASSLSGTVYNSPLHF. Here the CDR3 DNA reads TGTGCCAGCAGTTTATCAGGGACAGTGTATAATTCACCCCTCCACTTT.

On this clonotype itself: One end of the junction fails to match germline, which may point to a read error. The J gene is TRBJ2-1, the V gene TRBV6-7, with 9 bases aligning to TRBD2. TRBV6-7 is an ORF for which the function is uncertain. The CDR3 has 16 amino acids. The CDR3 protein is CARSYLSGRIYNEQFF. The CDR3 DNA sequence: TGTGCCAGGAGTTACCTGAGCGGGAGGATATACAATGAGCAGTTCTTC.

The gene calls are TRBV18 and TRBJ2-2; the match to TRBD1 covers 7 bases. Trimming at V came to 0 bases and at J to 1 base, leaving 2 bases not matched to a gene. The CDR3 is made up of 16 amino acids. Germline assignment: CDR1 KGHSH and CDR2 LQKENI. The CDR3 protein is CASSPPNRGNTGELFF. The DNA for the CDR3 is TGTGCCAGCTCACCACCAAACAGGGGGAACACCGGGGAGCTGTTTTTT.

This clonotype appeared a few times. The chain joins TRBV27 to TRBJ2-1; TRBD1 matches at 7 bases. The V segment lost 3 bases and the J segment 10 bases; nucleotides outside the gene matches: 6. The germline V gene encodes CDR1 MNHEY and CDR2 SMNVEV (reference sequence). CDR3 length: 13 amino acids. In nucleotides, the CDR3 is TGTGCCAGCAGTTTTTACGGGACAGCAGAGCAGTTCTTC. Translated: CASSFYGTAEQFF.

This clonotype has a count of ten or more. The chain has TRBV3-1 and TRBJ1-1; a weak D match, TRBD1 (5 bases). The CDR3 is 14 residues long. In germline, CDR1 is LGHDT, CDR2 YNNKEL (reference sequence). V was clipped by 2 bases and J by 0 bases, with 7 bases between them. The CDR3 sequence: CASSQSRVNTEAFF. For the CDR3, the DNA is TGTGCCAGCAGCCAAAGCAGGGTGAACACTGAAGCTTTCTTT. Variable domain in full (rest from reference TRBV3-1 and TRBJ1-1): DTAVSQTPKYLVTQMGNDKSIKCEQNLGHDTMYWYKQDSKKFLKIMFSYNNKELIINETVPNRFSPKSPDKAHLNLHINSLELGDSAVYFCASSQSRVNTEAFFGQGTRLTVV.

The CDR3 sequence is CAISESIRGGGNQPQHF. The CDR3 region has the DNA TGTGCCATCAGTGAGTCGATTAGGGGGGGAGGCAATCAGCCCCAGCATTTT. The chain joins TRBV10-3 to TRBJ1-5, with D possibly matching TRBD1 (6 bases). V was cut by 0 bases and J by 2 bases, with 14 bases left in between. The length of the CDR3 is 17 residues. CDR1 ENHRY and CDR2 SYGVKD come from the germline V gene.

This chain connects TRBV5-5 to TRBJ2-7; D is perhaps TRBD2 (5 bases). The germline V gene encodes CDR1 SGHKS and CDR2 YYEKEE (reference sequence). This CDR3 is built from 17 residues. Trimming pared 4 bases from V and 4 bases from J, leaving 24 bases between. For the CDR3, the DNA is TGTGCCAGCAGCCCCGGGTTAGCGCCGACTATAAGGTACGAGCAGTACGTC. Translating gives CASSPGLAPTIRYEQYV.

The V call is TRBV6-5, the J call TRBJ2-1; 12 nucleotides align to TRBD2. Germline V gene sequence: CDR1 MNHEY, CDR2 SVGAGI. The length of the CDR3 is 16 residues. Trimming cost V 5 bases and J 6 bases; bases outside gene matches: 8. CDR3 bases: TGTGCCAGCAGTATACAGCCTAGCGGGAGGGGCAATGAGCAGTTCTTC. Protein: CASSIQPSGRGNEQFF.

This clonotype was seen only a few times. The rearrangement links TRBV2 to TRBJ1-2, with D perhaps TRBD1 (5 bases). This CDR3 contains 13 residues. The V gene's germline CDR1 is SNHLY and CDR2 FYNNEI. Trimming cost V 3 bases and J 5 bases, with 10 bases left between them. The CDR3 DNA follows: TGTGCCAGCAGTGACCCAGGGCCTTATGGCTACACCTTC. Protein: CASSDPGPYGYTF.

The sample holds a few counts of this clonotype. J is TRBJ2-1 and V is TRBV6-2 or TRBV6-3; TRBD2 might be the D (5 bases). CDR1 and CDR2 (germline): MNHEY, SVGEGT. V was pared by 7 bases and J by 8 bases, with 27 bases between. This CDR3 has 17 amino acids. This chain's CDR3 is CASTEGSIGRKRDEQFF. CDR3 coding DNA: TGTGCCAGCACTGAGGGCTCTATCGGTAGGAAAAGGGATGAGCAGTTCTTC.

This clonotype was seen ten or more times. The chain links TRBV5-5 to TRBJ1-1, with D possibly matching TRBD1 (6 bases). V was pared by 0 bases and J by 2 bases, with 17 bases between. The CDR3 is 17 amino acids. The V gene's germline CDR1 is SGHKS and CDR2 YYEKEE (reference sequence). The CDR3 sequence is CASSLEPGRRGNTEAFF. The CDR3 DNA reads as TGTGCCAGCAGCTTGGAACCTGGGCGCAGGGGAAACACTGAAGCTTTCTTT.

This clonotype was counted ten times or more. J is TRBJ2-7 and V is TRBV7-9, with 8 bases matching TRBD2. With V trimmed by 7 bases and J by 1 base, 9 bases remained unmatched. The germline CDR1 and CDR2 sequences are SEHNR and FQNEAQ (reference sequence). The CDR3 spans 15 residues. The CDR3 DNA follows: TGTGCCAGCACCTATGGGGTAGCGGGGTCCTACGAGCAGTACGTC. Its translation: CASTYGVAGSYEQYV.

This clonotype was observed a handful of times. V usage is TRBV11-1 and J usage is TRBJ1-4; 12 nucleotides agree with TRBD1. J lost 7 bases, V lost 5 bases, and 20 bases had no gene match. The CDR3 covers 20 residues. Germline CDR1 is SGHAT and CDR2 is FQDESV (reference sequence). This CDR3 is CASSPAPRDRGLVWGEKLFF. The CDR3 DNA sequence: TGTGCCAGCAGCCCCGCACCCCGGGACAGGGGGCTGGTATGGGGTGAAAAACTGTTTTTT.

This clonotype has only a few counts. The DNA of the CDR3 is TGTGCCAGCAGCTCCCGGACAGGCTCCTATAATTCACCCCTCCACTTT. This encodes CASSSRTGSYNSPLHF. The chain links TRBV5-5 to TRBJ1-6, with TRBD1 identical over 7 bases. J gave up 0 bases and V 3 bases, and 3 bases lay outside the gene matches. The V gene's germline CDR1 is SGHKS and CDR2 YYEKEE (reference sequence). CDR3 length: 16 residues.

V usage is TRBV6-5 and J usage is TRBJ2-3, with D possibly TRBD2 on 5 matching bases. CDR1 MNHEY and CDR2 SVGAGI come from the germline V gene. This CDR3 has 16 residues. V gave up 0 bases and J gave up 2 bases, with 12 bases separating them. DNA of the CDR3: TGTGCCAGCAGTTACTCGGGCGCGAGGGACACAGATACGCAGTATTTT. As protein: CASSYSGARDTDTQYF.

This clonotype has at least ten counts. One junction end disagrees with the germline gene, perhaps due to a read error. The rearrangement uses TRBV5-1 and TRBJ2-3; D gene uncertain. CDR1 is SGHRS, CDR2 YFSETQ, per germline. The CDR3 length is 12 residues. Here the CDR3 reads CASSLDTDTQYF. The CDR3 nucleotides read TGTGCCAGCAGCTTAGACACAGATACGCAGTATTTT.

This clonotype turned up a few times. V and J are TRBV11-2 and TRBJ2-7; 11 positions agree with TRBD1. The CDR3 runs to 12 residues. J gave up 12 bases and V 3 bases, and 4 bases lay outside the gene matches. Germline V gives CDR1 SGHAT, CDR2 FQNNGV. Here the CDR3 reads CASSLGTGGGYF. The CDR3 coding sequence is TGTGCCAGCAGCTTGGGGACAGGGGGGGGGTACTTC.